A selection of T cell receptor beta chains follows, all from one sample in a study of control samples from healthy donors and cancer patients. Using immunoSEQ multiplex PCR, the repertoire was profiled, and TCRdb retains in-frame clones only, with some absent. The sample yields about 140,000 clones, 80% to 95% seen once. Sequencing was performed on blood. Source of these receptors: a man between 25 and 39 years old in good health. CDR3s include the opening cysteine and the closing phenylalanine or tryptophan.

V gene	J gene	CDR3 protein
TRBV24-1	TRBJ1-2	CATGYDYGYTF
TRBV9	TRBJ1-3	CASDRGGLERPIAYTIYF
TRBV5-4	TRBJ2-2	CASSAGVMGTGELFF
TRBV6-1	TRBJ1-1	CASSYSVNTEAFF
TRBV5-1	TRBJ2-7	CASSSKDGVQYF
TRBV28	TRBJ2-2	CASSTPDSPTGELFF
TRBV2	TRBJ1-5	CASTTTLNQPQHF
TRBV6-5	TRBJ2-1	CASSYLSGNSYNEQFF
TRBV2	TRBJ1-1	CASSIFGGTNTEAFF
TRBV9	TRBJ1-6	CASSPDDGRRGSPLHF
TRBV6-2/TRBV6-3	TRBJ2-5	CASSYILSTTAGQKETQYF
TRBV27	TRBJ1-2	CASSFAGANYGYTF
TRBV10-3	TRBJ2-5	CAIGEGLAGGQETQYF
TRBV29-1	TRBJ1-2	CSVGVSYGYTF
TRBV6-5	TRBJ2-7	CASSYQGQGAYEQYF
TRBV25-1	TRBJ1-2	CASSATGYGYTF
TRBV7-9	TRBJ1-5	CASSRGGPQPQHF
TRBV7-2	TRBJ2-7	CASSNRRYEQYF
TRBV4-1	TRBJ1-2	CASSLGLSGRYGYTF
TRBV14	TRBJ2-1	CASSQDFGNEQFF
TRBV14	TRBJ1-2	CASSQHLTNYGYTF
TRBV18	TRBJ1-3	CASSPHGDRHRGNTIYF
TRBV14	TRBJ1-6	CASSQDPRGKSPLHF
TRBV28	TRBJ1-2	CASMGVRPGYTF
TRBV28	TRBJ1-4	CASSLGLNINEKLFF
TRBV4-1	TRBJ2-7	CASVQGGSYEQYF
TRBV23-1	TRBJ1-6	CASSQNRHGTGRDSPLHF
TRBV11-1	TRBJ2-1	CASSLGLLAGAREQFF
TRBV1	TRBJ2-6	CTSSQVEGRRSGANVLTF
TRBV12-5	TRBJ2-7	CASGLPSSYEQYF
TRBV7-2	TRBJ2-1	CASSVGLAGVYEQFF
TRBV9	TRBJ2-2	CASSVIWTGELFF
TRBV11-2	TRBJ1-5	CASSGGHSNQPQHF
TRBV19	TRBJ1-2	CASSLQGASSGYTF
TRBV7-9	TRBJ1-1	CASSFSGTGEAFF
TRBV6-6	TRBJ1-1	CASSYRGGDTEAFF
TRBV12-3/TRBV12-4	TRBJ1-6	CASSLGGDSPLHF
TRBV28	TRBJ2-7	CAILTGGKQYF
TRBV27	TRBJ1-5	CASSPDQGAGGSNQPQHF
TRBV11-2	TRBJ2-1	CASSLLTSGSYGQFF
TRBV28	TRBJ2-3	CASSLQGPGDTQYF
TRBV5-6	TRBJ1-1	CASRTGGLGTEAFF
TRBV11-2	TRBJ2-3	CASSLGAGRIPDTQYF
TRBV28	TRBJ1-3	CASSLGRGGNTIYF
TRBV20-1	TRBJ2-1	CSASRDAPYNEQFF
TRBV30	TRBJ2-1	CAWSVGRGNEQFF
TRBV2	TRBJ1-5	CASSPGWIQPQHF
TRBV5-1	TRBJ2-5	CASKELQETQYF
TRBV28	TRBJ1-2	CASSFFSTAQGEGYTF
TRBV6-1	TRBJ2-7	CASSVSSGRYIYEQYF
TRBV18	TRBJ2-2	CASSPPNGPNTGELFF
TRBV7-2	TRBJ2-3	CASSLLLAGGWPTDTQYF
TRBV30	TRBJ1-4	CAWSGNRGSNEKLFF
TRBV29-1	TRBJ1-1	CSVEQQQNTEAFF
TRBV3-1/TRBV3-2	TRBJ2-1	CASRGGQNSYNEQFF
TRBV28	TRBJ2-7	CASSPLWDEQYF
TRBV6-5	TRBJ2-7	CASRRHKNTYEQYF
TRBV28	TRBJ2-6	CASSPGSVSGANVLTF
TRBV28	TRBJ1-1	CASSLPGANTEAFF
TRBV6-2/TRBV6-3	TRBJ1-2	CASSPWDFYYGYTF